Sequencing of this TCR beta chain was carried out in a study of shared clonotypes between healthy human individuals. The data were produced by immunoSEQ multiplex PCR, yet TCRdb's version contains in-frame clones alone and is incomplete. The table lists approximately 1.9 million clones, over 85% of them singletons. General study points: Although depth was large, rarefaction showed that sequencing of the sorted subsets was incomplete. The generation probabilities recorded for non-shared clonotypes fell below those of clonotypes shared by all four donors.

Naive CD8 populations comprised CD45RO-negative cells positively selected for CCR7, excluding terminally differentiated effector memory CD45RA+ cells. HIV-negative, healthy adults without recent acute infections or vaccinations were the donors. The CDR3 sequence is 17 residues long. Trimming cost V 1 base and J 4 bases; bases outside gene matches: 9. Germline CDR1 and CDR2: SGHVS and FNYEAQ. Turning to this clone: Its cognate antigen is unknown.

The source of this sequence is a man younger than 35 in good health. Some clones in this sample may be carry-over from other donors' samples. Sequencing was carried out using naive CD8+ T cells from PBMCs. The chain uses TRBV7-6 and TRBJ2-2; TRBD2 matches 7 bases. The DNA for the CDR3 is TGTGCCAGCAGCTTAGGGGCGCGGGAGCGGGGCACCGGGGAGCTGTTTTTT. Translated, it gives CASSLGARERGTGELFF.